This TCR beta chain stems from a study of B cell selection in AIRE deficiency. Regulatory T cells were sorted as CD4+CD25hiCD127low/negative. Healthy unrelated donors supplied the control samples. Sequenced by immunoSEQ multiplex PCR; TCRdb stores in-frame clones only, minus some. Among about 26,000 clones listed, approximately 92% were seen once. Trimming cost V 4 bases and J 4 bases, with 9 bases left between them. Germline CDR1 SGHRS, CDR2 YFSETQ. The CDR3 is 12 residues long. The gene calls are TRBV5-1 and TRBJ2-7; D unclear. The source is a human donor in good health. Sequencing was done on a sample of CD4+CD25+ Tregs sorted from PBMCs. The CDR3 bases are TGCGCCAGCAGCCCCACGCTTTACGAGCAGTACTTC. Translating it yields CASSPTLYEQYF.